The 11 T cell receptor beta chains in this list originate from one sample, sequenced in a study of blood T cells in healthy people across ages. PCR was performed a second time for about 6 to 12 cycles using a sample-barcoded 5' primer and a J-beta primer mix. TCRdb analysed the 5' RACE reads with MiXCR anew, one entry per CDR3 protein. The table records around 1,500,000 distinct CDR3 sequences, 42% of them present only once. What was sequenced was blood. Every receptor here comes from a young woman in good health.

This sequence joins TRBV12-5 and TRBJ2-3; D is uncertain. Germline CDR1 reads LGHNT; CDR2 reads FRNRAP. This CDR3 is built from 15 residues. Trimming cost V 6 bases and J 0 bases, with 13 bases left between them. The CDR3 here is CASGPRSASTDTQYF. The CDR3 coding sequence is TGTGCTAGTGGGCCGAGGAGTGCTAGCACAGATACGCAGTATTTT.

The chain recombines TRBV5-1 with TRBJ2-2; D uncertain. The CDR3 is made up of 17 amino acids. With 0 bases removed from V and 6 bases from J, the gap between germline ends came to 18 bases. Germline V gene sequence: CDR1 SGHRS, CDR2 YFSETQ. CDR3 DNA: TGCGCCAGCAGCTTGGTAGGGTCCCTGAGGTCCGCCGGGGAGCTGTTTTTT. This sequence encodes CASSLVGSLRSAGELFF. Together with reference TRBV5-1 and TRBJ2-2, the CDR3 gives the full variable domain: KAGVTQTPRYLIKTRGQQVTLSCSPISGHRSVSWYQQTPGQGLQFLFEYFSETQRNKGNFPGRFSGRQFSNSRSEMNVSTLELGDSALYLCASSLVGSLRSAGELFFGEGSRLTVL.

The chain combines TRBV24-1 with TRBJ2-5; 7 bases agree with TRBD1. V trimming: 4 bases; J trimming: 11 bases; junction bases outside the gene matches: 6. This CDR3 is built from 12 residues. Germline assignment: CDR1 KGHDR and CDR2 SFDVKD. CDR3 sequence: CATSEYRGEQYF. The DNA for the CDR3 is TGTGCCACCAGTGAATACAGGGGTGAGCAGTACTTC.

This clonotype was seen a handful of times. The chain couples TRBV11-2 to TRBJ2-1; possibly TRBD1 for D (5 bases). CDR1 and CDR2 (germline): SGHAT, FQNNGV. Trimming pared 5 bases from V and 12 bases from J, leaving 23 bases between. The CDR3 loop spans 15 amino acids. CDR3 in DNA: TGTGCCAGCAGCCCCGAGGACAACCCTTATCCCCCGCAGTTCTTC. This codes for CASSPEDNPYPPQFF.

This sequence joins TRBV6-4 and TRBJ2-5; the D gene is possibly TRBD1 (7 bases). This CDR3 region has 12 residues. Trimming took 8 bases from V and 13 from J, leaving 20 bases between them. Germline CDR1 is MRHNA and CDR2 is SNTAGT. The CDR3 reads CASPPEGTATYF. The CDR3 DNA is TGTGCCAGCCCCCCGGAGGGGACAGCTACGTACTTC.

CDR3 amino acids: CATSDPRVSGGTGELFF. CDR3 sequence (DNA): TGTGCCACCAGTGACCCGAGGGTGTCGGGAGGCACCGGGGAGCTGTTTTTT. The chain couples TRBV24-1 to TRBJ2-2; 7 nucleotides agree with TRBD2. This CDR3 has 17 residues. Looked up from germline, CDR1 is KGHDR and CDR2 is SFDVKD. J gave up 4 bases and V 4 bases, and 11 bases lay outside the gene matches.

This clonotype has just a few counts. The chain couples TRBV6-2 or TRBV6-3 to TRBJ2-1, with unresolved D. The CDR3 contains 13 residues. With 1 base removed from V and 8 bases from J, the gap between germline ends came to 9 bases. CDR1 is MNHEY and CDR2 is SVGEGT in the germline V gene. CDR3 region: CASSYWSRDEQFF. CDR3 DNA: TGTGCCAGCAGTTACTGGTCGCGCGATGAGCAGTTCTTC.

The CDR3 loop reads CASSYLGEDQPQHF. CDR3 sequence (DNA): TGTGCCAGCAGTTATTTGGGGGAGGATCAGCCCCAGCATTTT. The V gene is TRBV6-5, the J gene TRBJ1-5; tentatively, D is TRBD1 (5 bases). There are 14 residues in the CDR3. CDR1 MNHEY and CDR2 SVGAGI come from the germline V gene. V lost 3 bases to trimming and J lost 5 bases, with 11 bases between them.

This clonotype was found a few times. The chain joins TRBV11-1 to TRBJ1-1; D is undetermined. CDR1 is SGHAT and CDR2 is FQDESV in the germline V gene (reference sequence). V lost 1 base to trimming and J lost 9 bases, with 12 bases between them. This CDR3 region has 13 residues. CDR3 nucleotide sequence: TGTGCCAGCAGCTTAGTACAGATCGATAAAGCTTTCTTT. It codes for CASSLVQIDKAFF. The variable domain in full, completed from reference TRBV11-1 and TRBJ1-1, reads EAEVAQSPRYKITEKSQAVAFWCDPISGHATLYWYRQILGQGPELLVQFQDESVVDDSQLPKDRFSAERLKGVDSTLKIQPAELGDSAMYLCASSLVQIDKAFFGQGTRLTVV.

The V call is TRBV10-3, the J call TRBJ1-4, with D uncertain. V was pared by 7 bases and J by 5 bases, with 11 bases between. CDR1 and CDR2 from the germline V gene are ENHRY and SYGVKD. There are 13 residues in the CDR3. DNA of the CDR3: TGTGCCATCATGGCAGGCCCGAATGAAAAACTGTTTTTT. This codes for CAIMAGPNEKLFF.

The rearrangement uses TRBV5-4 and TRBJ2-5; 13 bases match TRBD2. TRBJ2-7 matches the DNA end more closely, so the J call is doubtful. Germline V gene lookup returns CDR1 SGHNT and CDR2 YYREEE (reference sequence). There are 17 residues in the CDR3. CDR3 residues: CASSLKRTSGSGNEQYF. The DNA for the CDR3 is TGTGCCAGCAGCCTAAAGCGGACTAGCGGGAGTGGTAACGAGCAGTACTTC.